A single sample gave rise to the 32 T cell receptor beta chains below, sequenced in a study of blood T cells in healthy people across ages (dated by TCRdb to the mid-2010s). The method was 5' RACE. These reads were obtained on an Illumina HiSeq 2500. A second PCR of about 6 to 11 cycles was run with a J-beta primer mix and a sample-barcoded 5' primer. TCRdb handled the public reads itself, with Q25 trimming in fastp and clone calling in MiXCR, and kept productive beta chains. Each record represents a unique CDR3 protein, reported with the most common genes and DNA among its rows. The sample records roughly 1.5 million distinct CDR3 sequences, 42% of which are singletons. The ten largest clonotypes hold approximately 4% of the sample. Sequencing input: blood. Every receptor here comes from a woman under 30 in good health.

The genes are TRBV5-1 and TRBJ2-5; no clear D. From germline, CDR1 is SGHRS and CDR2 YFSETQ. Trimming took off 4 bases at V and 2 bases at J, with 12 bases between the two ends. The CDR3 has 14 amino acids. CDR3 bases: TGCGCCAGCAGCACTGGCGTGGTTCAAGAGACCCAGTACTTC. Residues: CASSTGVVQETQYF.

In its sample, this clonotype was seen a few times. CDR3 nucleotide sequence: TGTGCCAGCAGCTTAGAGCCTAACGGAGGCTACACCTTC. It yields the protein CASSLEPNGGYTF. The V gene is TRBV7-8, the J gene TRBJ1-2, with D uncertain. There are 13 residues in the CDR3. Germline V lookup: CDR1 SGHVS, CDR2 FQNEAQ. The V gene lost 1 base and the J gene lost 8 bases, with 11 bases spanning the gap.

This chain connects TRBV9 to TRBJ2-1; 12 bases fit TRBD2. V lost 1 base to trimming and J lost 7 bases; unmatched junction nucleotides: 3. The germline CDR1 and CDR2 sequences are SGDLS and YYNGEE. CDR3 length equals 15 residues. The CDR3 spells CASSVWTSGTNEQFF. In DNA form, the CDR3 reads TGTGCCAGCAGCGTATGGACTAGCGGGACTAATGAGCAGTTCTTC.

The chain links TRBV28 to TRBJ2-7; unclear D gene. Germline V lookup: CDR1 MDHEN, CDR2 SYDVKM. Between the trimmed V and J ends, which lost 7 bases and 3 bases, there was a span of 13 bases. This CDR3 is 13 amino acids long. DNA of the CDR3: TGTGCCAGCATCAGCAACCCCGTCTACGAGCAGTACTTC. Its translation: CASISNPVYEQYF.

This rearrangement joins TRBV12-3 or TRBV12-4 to TRBJ2-1; TRBD1 agrees at 9 bases. The CDR3 has 20 amino acids. The J segment lost 8 bases and the V segment lost 5 bases, leaving 25 bases of the junction unmatched. CDR3 nucleotides: TGTGCCAGCAGTGGACGATGGGACAGGGTTCCAACGGAAGCGCGGGATGAGCAGTTCTTC. Translation: CASSGRWDRVPTEARDEQFF.

The chain is built from TRBV7-2 and TRBJ2-1; perhaps TRBD1 as D (6 bases). The CDR3 sequence is 14 residues long. The germline V and J ends were trimmed by 4 bases and 5 bases, with 12 bases remaining between them. The germline gives CDR1 SGHTA, CDR2 FQGNSA. CDR3 protein: CASSSMDRDNEQFF. DNA of the CDR3: TGTGCCAGCAGCTCAATGGACAGAGACAATGAGCAGTTCTTC.

The rearrangement links TRBV20-1 to TRBJ2-3; maybe TRBD1 (6 bases). The ends were cut back, 7 bases at V and 3 bases at J, with 20 bases in the middle. Germline V gives CDR1 DFQATT, CDR2 SNEGSKA (reference sequence). The CDR3 extends over 15 amino acids. CDR3 DNA: TGCAGTGTCCAGCCGCAGGGGCGCGGGACAGATACGCAGTATTTT. Protein: CSVQPQGRGTDTQYF.

Only a few counts were recorded for this clonotype. The CDR3 nucleotides are TGCAGTGCAGGGATTTTTCGGGAGAACTCCTACAATGAGCAGTACTTC. This translates into CSAGIFRENSYNEQYF. The V and J genes are TRBV20-1 and TRBJ2-1; possibly TRBD2 for D (6 bases). The J call may not be correct, given that the DNA end is closer to TRBJ2-7. The CDR3 sequence is 16 residues long. Germline V gives CDR1 DFQATT, CDR2 SNEGSKA (reference sequence).

This chain uses TRBV20-1 with TRBJ1-6, with a tentative D call TRBD1 (6 bases). The CDR3 is made up of 16 amino acids. Trimming left V 5 bases short and J 4 bases short, with 18 bases between. The germline V gene has CDR1 DFQATT and CDR2 SNEGSKA (reference sequence). Here the CDR3 reads CSAPPGHLKYNSPLHF. CDR3 bases: TGCAGTGCTCCCCCGGGACACCTAAAGTATAATTCACCCCTCCACTTT.

This clonotype occurred a few times. CDR3: CASSQGLAGASTGVTDTQYF. The CDR3 bases are TGCGCCAGCAGCCAAGGCCTGGCGGGGGCATCTACTGGGGTTACAGATACGCAGTATTTT. The chain has TRBV4-3 and TRBJ2-3, with a tentative D call TRBD2 (7 bases). Trimming pared 1 base from V and 3 bases from J, leaving 26 bases between. This CDR3 has 20 amino acids. CDR1 and CDR2 (germline): LGHNA, YSLEER.

The chain combines TRBV7-2 with TRBJ1-1; the D is unclear. Trimming stripped 3 bases from V and 10 bases from J, with 12 bases between. The CDR3 is 12 residues long. Germline V gives CDR1 SGHTA, CDR2 FQGNSA. CDR3 sequence: CASSFYGLRAFF. DNA for the CDR3: TGTGCCAGCAGCTTTTACGGCTTGCGAGCTTTCTTT. The variable domain in full, completed from reference TRBV7-2 and TRBJ1-1, reads GAGVSQSPSNKVTEKGKDVELRCDPISGHTALYWYRQSLGQGLEFLIYFQGNSAPDKSGLPSDRFSAERTGGSVSTLTIQRTQQEDSAVYLCASSFYGLRAFFGQGTRLTVV.

This clonotype was found a few times. The V call is TRBV4-3, the J call TRBJ2-3; the match to TRBD1 covers 7 bases. Germline CDR1 is LGHNA and CDR2 is YSLEER. This CDR3 comprises 13 residues. The ends lost 5 bases at V and 5 bases at J; junction bases unmatched: 4. The CDR3 region is CASSRGLGDTQYF. The CDR3 DNA sequence: TGCGCCAGCAGCAGGGGGCTGGGAGATACGCAGTATTTT.

This clonotype was counted many times. The gene calls are TRBV20-1 and TRBJ1-4; D is undetermined. Between the trimmed V and J ends, which lost 0 bases and 0 bases, there was a span of 2 bases. CDR1 is DFQATT, CDR2 SNEGSKA, per germline (reference sequence). This CDR3 has 13 residues. CDR3 amino acids: CSARDSTNEKLFF. CDR3 sequence (DNA): TGCAGTGCTAGAGACTCAACTAATGAAAAACTGTTTTTT.

V and J are TRBV27 and TRBJ2-1, with 11 bases that match TRBD2. V dropped 4 bases and J dropped 8; count of bases not matched to a gene: 10. This CDR3 is 16 amino acids long. The germline CDR1 and CDR2 sequences are MNHEY and SMNVEV (reference sequence). In DNA form, the CDR3 reads TGTGCCAGCAGTTCCCTTAGACTAGCGGGGAAGGATGAGCAGTTCTTC. This encodes CASSSLRLAGKDEQFF.

This chain's CDR3 is CASSFYRASRGEQYF. The DNA for the CDR3 is TGTGCCAGCAGTTTCTACAGGGCCTCGAGGGGCGAGCAGTACTTC. This rearrangement joins TRBV28 to TRBJ2-5; D might be TRBD1 (6 bases). The DNA matches TRBJ2-7 better at its end, which makes the J call doubtful. Per germline, CDR1 MDHEN and CDR2 SYDVKM. This CDR3 has 15 amino acids.

In its sample, this clonotype was seen a few times. The chain employs TRBV4-2 and TRBJ1-6, with TRBD1 as a possible D gene (5 bases). The CDR3 length is 16 residues. CDR1 is LGHNA and CDR2 is YNFKEQ in the germline V gene. V was clipped by 0 bases and J by 10 bases, with 16 bases between them. This CDR3 reads CASSQDQRGLRSPLHF. CDR3 in DNA: TGTGCCAGCAGCCAAGATCAAAGGGGTTTGCGATCACCCCTCCACTTT.

This clonotype was counted a few times. The gene calls are TRBV7-2 and TRBJ2-7; a weak D match, TRBD1 (6 bases). In germline, CDR1 is SGHTA, CDR2 FQGNSA. The CDR3 totals 16 residues. V was pared by 5 bases and J by 3 bases, with 20 bases between. CDR3 coding DNA: TGTGCCAGCAGCCCGTTCGCCAGGGGCCTAGGCTACGAGCAGTACTTC. Protein product: CASSPFARGLGYEQYF. Complete variable domain (other parts from reference TRBV7-2 and TRBJ2-7): GAGVSQSPSNKVTEKGKDVELRCDPISGHTALYWYRQSLGQGLEFLIYFQGNSAPDKSGLPSDRFSAERTGGSVSTLTIQRTQQEDSAVYLCASSPFARGLGYEQYFGPGTRLTVT.

This rearrangement joins TRBV18 to TRBJ2-5, with D uncertain. The DNA matches TRBJ2-7 better at its end, which makes the J call doubtful. There are 13 residues in the CDR3. Germline values: CDR1 KGHSH, CDR2 LQKENI. CDR3 sequence reads: CASSPPADFEQYF. The CDR3 DNA reads as TGTGCCAGCTCACCACCGGCAGACTTCGAGCAGTACTTC.

This clonotype was observed a handful of times. This chain connects TRBV7-9 to TRBJ2-7, with TRBD1 matching over 7 bases. V dropped 1 base and J dropped 3; count of bases not matched to a gene: 6. Germline CDR1 reads SEHNR; CDR2 reads FQNEAQ (reference sequence). This CDR3 is built from 15 residues. CDR3 region: CASSLVQGRGYEQYF. DNA of the CDR3: TGTGCCAGCAGCTTAGTACAGGGGAGAGGCTACGAGCAGTACTTC.

The rearrangement uses TRBV6-1 and TRBJ2-1, with TRBD1 as a possible D gene (5 bases). The V gene's germline CDR1 is MNHNS and CDR2 SASEGT. Trimming took off 9 bases at V and 4 bases at J, with 19 bases between the two ends. The CDR3 totals 15 residues. The CDR3 region is CASKPRTQEYNEQFF. The CDR3 nucleotides read TGTGCCAGTAAACCCCGGACACAAGAATACAATGAGCAGTTCTTC.

The chain combines TRBV25-1 with TRBJ2-7; D gene ambiguous. From germline, CDR1 is MGHDK and CDR2 SYGVNS. V was cut by 5 bases and J by 2 bases, with 10 bases left in between. This CDR3 spans 13 amino acids. The CDR3 sequence is CASSRWSTYEQYF. The CDR3 DNA is TGTGCCAGCAGTAGGTGGTCCACCTACGAGCAGTACTTC.

This chain's CDR3 is CASRTSGRVNEQYF. The CDR3 DNA reads TGTGCCAGCCGCACTAGCGGGAGGGTTAATGAGCAGTACTTC. The genes are TRBV6-2 or TRBV6-3 and TRBJ2-5, with 13 bases identical to TRBD2. J lost 11 bases, V lost 8 bases, and 11 bases had no gene match. Germline V gene sequence: CDR1 MNHEY, CDR2 SVGEGT. This CDR3 region has 14 residues.

This clonotype has a handful of counts. The chain employs TRBV3-1 and TRBJ2-4; 9 bases map to TRBD1. The CDR3 runs to 12 residues. CDR1 is LGHDT and CDR2 is YNNKEL in the germline V gene (reference sequence). Trimming took 1 base from V and 14 from J; bases not matched to a gene: 3. The CDR3 loop is CASSQGGDREYF. CDR3 DNA: TGTGCCAGCAGCCAAGGCGGGGACAGGGAGTACTTC.

The chain recombines TRBV6-1 with TRBJ2-3; tentatively, D is TRBD1 (6 bases). V was clipped by 9 bases and J by 2 bases, with 9 bases between them. CDR1 is MNHNS, CDR2 SASEGT, per germline. CDR3 size: 12 residues. CDR3 sequence: CASRGFTDTQYF. The CDR3 DNA reads TGTGCCAGTAGGGGGTTCACAGATACGCAGTATTTT.

V gene TRBV28 combines with J gene TRBJ2-7, with 9 bases fitting TRBD1. TRBJ2-4 explains the end of the DNA better; the J call may be wrong. Germline-derived CDR1 and CDR2 are MDHEN and SYDVKM. CDR3 length: 15 residues. Written as DNA, the CDR3 is TGTGCCAGCAGACCCGAGGGACAGGGCAAAAACATTCAGTACTTC. Its protein product is CASRPEGQGKNIQYF.

As for this clonotype: Sequence at one end of the junction differs from germline and may be a read error. The chain carries TRBV12-3 or TRBV12-4 and TRBJ2-5, with 8 bases fitting TRBD2. The CDR3 consists of 16 residues. The CDR3 DNA reads TGTGCCAGCAGTTTCCCCGGAGCGGGAGTTACAGAGACCCGGTACTTC. Its protein is CASSFPGAGVTETRYF.

J is TRBJ1-1 and V is TRBV20-1; 9 positions agree with TRBD1. Germline V gene lookup returns CDR1 DFQATT and CDR2 SNEGSKA (reference sequence). The trim removed 1 base at V and 6 bases at J, leaving 3 bases unmatched. CDR3 length: 13 amino acids. CDR3: CSARGGQGPEAFF. The CDR3 nucleotides read TGCAGTGCTAGAGGAGGACAGGGGCCTGAAGCTTTCTTT.

The sample holds a few counts of this clonotype. This chain connects TRBV5-1 to TRBJ2-3; D remains ambiguous. The CDR3 extends over 15 amino acids. Trimming left V 0 bases short and J 5 bases short, with 13 bases between. The germline CDR1 and CDR2 sequences are SGHRS and YFSETQ. CDR3 protein: CASSLAAGPRDTQYF. The DNA of the CDR3 is TGCGCCAGCAGCTTGGCCGCAGGCCCGAGAGATACGCAGTATTTT. The full variable domain, its missing parts supplied by reference TRBV5-1 and TRBJ2-3, is KAGVTQTPRYLIKTRGQQVTLSCSPISGHRSVSWYQQTPGQGLQFLFEYFSETQRNKGNFPGRFSGRQFSNSRSEMNVSTLELGDSALYLCASSLAAGPRDTQYFGPGTRLTVL.

The gene calls are TRBV20-1 and TRBJ2-1, with TRBD2 as a possible D gene (5 bases). Trimming took 5 bases from V and 2 from J, leaving 16 bases between them. Per the germline V gene, CDR1 is DFQATT and CDR2 is SNEGSKA (reference sequence). The CDR3 length is 15 residues. The CDR3 DNA sequence: TGCAGTGCTGAAGGCCGGACCGGGACCTACAATGAGCAGTTCTTC. Protein product: CSAEGRTGTYNEQFF.

CDR3 amino acids: CSATETSGGKETQYF. Here the CDR3 DNA reads TGCAGTGCTACTGAGACTAGCGGGGGAAAAGAGACCCAGTACTTC. The chain couples TRBV20-1 to TRBJ2-5, with 12 bases that match TRBD2. V shed 4 bases, J shed 3 bases, and the junction held 6 bases outside the gene matches. CDR1 DFQATT and CDR2 SNEGSKA come from the germline V gene (reference sequence). The CDR3 is 15 amino acids.

This clonotype was observed a few times. The chain couples TRBV27 to TRBJ1-2, with D possibly being TRBD1 (5 bases). The germline CDR1 and CDR2 sequences are MNHEY and SMNVEV (reference sequence). V was shortened by 4 bases and J by 1 base, with 19 bases between the two germline ends. This CDR3 spans 17 amino acids. The DNA of the CDR3 is TGTGCCAGCAGTTCTTCCGACAGTCTCCTAGATAACTATGGCTACACCTTC. It is translated as CASSSSDSLLDNYGYTF.

This clonotype showed up just a few times. This chain connects TRBV7-9 to TRBJ2-3; D not certain. The CDR3 contains 14 residues. V lost 1 base and J lost 3, with 8 bases in between. The germline V gene encodes CDR1 SEHNR and CDR2 FQNEAQ (reference sequence). The CDR3 DNA reads as TGTGCCAGCAGCTTAGAGTTCAGAACAGATACGCAGTATTTT. Amino acid sequence: CASSLEFRTDTQYF.